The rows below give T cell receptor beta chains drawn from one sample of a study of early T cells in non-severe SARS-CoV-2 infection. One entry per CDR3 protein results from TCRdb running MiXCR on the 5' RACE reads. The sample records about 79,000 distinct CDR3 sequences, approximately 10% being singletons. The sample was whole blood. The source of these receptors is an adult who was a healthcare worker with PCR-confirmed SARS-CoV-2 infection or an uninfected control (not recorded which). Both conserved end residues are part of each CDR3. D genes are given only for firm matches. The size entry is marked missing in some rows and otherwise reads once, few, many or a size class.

CASSASLIDYEQYF | TGTGCCAGCAGCGCCTCTCTTATTGACTACGAGCAGTACTTC | few | TRBJ2-7 | TRBV13 | NA
CASSIPRDTEAFF | TGTGCCAGTAGTATCCCCAGGGACACTGAAGCTTTCTTT | many | TRBJ1-1 | TRBV19 | NA
CASSLSSGSSYNEQFF | TGTGCCAGCAGCTTATCTAGCGGCAGCTCCTACAATGAGCAGTTCTTC | many | TRBJ2-1 | TRBV7-2 | TRBD2
CSAPTRRRGMETQYF | TGCAGTGCTCCCACCCGGCGCAGGGGGATGGAGACCCAGTACTTC | few | TRBJ2-5 | TRBV20-1 | TRBD1
CASSESVGYSGNTIYF | TGTGCCAGCAGCGAAAGTGTCGGGTACTCTGGAAACACCATATATTTT | many | TRBJ1-3 | TRBV14 | NA
CAIRVGDGSYNEQFF | TGTGCCATCAGGGTAGGAGACGGCTCCTACAATGAGCAGTTCTTC | few | TRBJ2-1 | TRBV10-3 | NA
CASSYGYSYNEQFF | TGTGCCAGCAGTTACGGGTACAGTTACAATGAGCAGTTCTTC | NA | TRBJ2-1 | TRBV6-2/TRBV6-3 | NA
CASSLVGYGYTF | TGTGCCAGCAGCCTAGTCGGATATGGCTACACCTTC | NA | TRBJ1-2 | TRBV7-9 | NA
CSVEGEGAETQYF | TGCAGCGTTGAAGGGGAAGGGGCAGAGACCCAGTACTTC | NA | TRBJ2-5 | TRBV29-1 | NA
CSAAPTSAAYEQYF | TGCAGTGCTGCCCCAACTAGCGCGGCCTACGAGCAGTACTTC | many | TRBJ2-7 | TRBV20-1 | TRBD2
CSGVGGRVRTDTQYF | TGCAGTGGGGTAGGGGGACGAGTTCGCACAGATACGCAGTATTTT | few | TRBJ2-3 | TRBV20-1 | NA
CASRPTGSLYNEQFF | TGCGCCAGCAGACCCACCGGGTCCCTCTACAATGAGCAGTTCTTC | few | TRBJ2-1 | TRBV5-1 | NA
CASSRQIMTQETQYF | TGTGCCAGCAGCCGACAGATAATGACACAAGAGACCCAGTACTTC | few | TRBJ2-5 | TRBV9 | NA
CASGRDYNEQFF | TGTGCCAGCGGCCGGGATTACAATGAGCAGTTCTTC | NA | TRBJ2-1 | TRBV2 | NA
CASSSGLVDAGELFF | TGCGCCAGCAGCTCCGGACTAGTAGACGCCGGGGAGCTGTTTTTT | few | TRBJ2-2 | TRBV5-1 | TRBD2
CASSLPQGSDTQYF | TGTGCCAGCAGCTTACCGCAGGGGTCAGATACGCAGTATTTT | many | TRBJ2-3 | TRBV7-9 | NA
CASSLGGEDIQYF | TGTGCCAGCAGCTTGGGGGGAGAGGACATTCAGTACTTC | few | TRBJ2-4 | TRBV5-5 | NA
CASSVGLAGGYTSYNEQFF | TGTGCCAGCAGCGTGGGACTAGCGGGGGGTTATACCTCCTACAATGAGCAGTTCTTC | NA | TRBJ2-1 | TRBV9 | TRBD2
CASRTTANTEAFF | TGTGCCAGCAGAACGACAGCGAACACTGAAGCTTTCTTT | few | TRBJ1-1 | TRBV7-9 | NA
CASSRGLDTQYF | TGTGCCAGCTCTAGGGGGCTAGATACGCAGTATTTT | NA | TRBJ2-3 | TRBV25-1 | TRBD1